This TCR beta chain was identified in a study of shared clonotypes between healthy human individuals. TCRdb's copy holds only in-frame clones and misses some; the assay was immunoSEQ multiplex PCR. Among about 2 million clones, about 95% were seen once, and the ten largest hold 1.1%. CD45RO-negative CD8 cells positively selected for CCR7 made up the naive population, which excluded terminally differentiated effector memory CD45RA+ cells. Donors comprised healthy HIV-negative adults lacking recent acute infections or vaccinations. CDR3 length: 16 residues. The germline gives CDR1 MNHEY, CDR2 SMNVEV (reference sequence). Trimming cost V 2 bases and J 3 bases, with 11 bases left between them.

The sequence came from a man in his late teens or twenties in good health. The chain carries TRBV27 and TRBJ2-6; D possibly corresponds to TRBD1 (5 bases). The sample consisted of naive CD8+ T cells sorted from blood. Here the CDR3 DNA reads TGTGCCAGCAGTTTAGTAGGGGTTGGTGGGGCCAACGTCCTGACTTTC. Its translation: CASSLVGVGGANVLTF.